This TCR beta chain was captured by sequencing in a study of OX40 agonist ivuxolimab in advanced cancers. Turning to the study itself: Patients in dose escalation had liver, melanoma, kidney or head and neck cancers. The study's findings and limits: The mean number of expanded clones was higher in CD8+ T cells than in CD4+.

Comments on this clone: Its antigen is unknown.

In germline, CDR1 is SGDLS, CDR2 YYNGEE. This CDR3 comprises 14 residues. V lost 4 bases and J 3 bases, leaving 13 bases between the germline ends. The investigators sampled blood at baseline, at cycle 4 day 1, and at cycle 7 day 1. Libraries were prepared by immunoSEQ multiplex PCR; TCRdb keeps only in-frame clonotypes and omits some of them. Of roughly 80,000 clones listed, roughly 86% were seen once; the top ten hold 0.76%. The chain employs TRBV9 and TRBJ2-5; D not resolved. The source was CD4+ or CD8+ T cells sorted from blood, collected in a trial of the OX40 agonist ivuxolimab. The TCR was taken from an adult with an advanced solid tumor such as melanoma, head and neck, liver or kidney cancer. CDR3 in DNA: TGTGCCAGCAGCCTCGGTGTTGTAGAAGAGACCCAGTACTTC. Its protein product is CASSLGVVEETQYF.